This T cell receptor beta chain is drawn from a study of Tregs in tolerant kidney transplant recipients. Findings and caveats of the study: Some patients' samples used different primers over time, so nucleotide sequences weren't comparable.

Profiled with immunoSEQ multiplex PCR; TCRdb holds only in-frame clones, not every one. The sample lists about 50,000 clones, roughly 90% occurring once. Mixed chimerism was transient after nonmyeloablative marrow transplants from related graft donors. CD4+CD25+CD127- Tregs, CD4+CD25- non-Tregs, CD4 and CD8 cells were sorted. The table lists this clone with a count of one. Its antigen remains unidentified. Sequencing used CD8+ T cells from blood (PBMCs), obtained 12 months after the transplant. The receptor comes from a human patient who received a combined kidney and bone marrow transplant. The T cells may come from the graft donor.

In DNA form, the CDR3 reads TGTGCCAGCAGCGACACCGGGACAGGGTCGGAGACCCAGTACTTC. It is translated as CASSDTGTGSETQYF. The V call is TRBV5-6, the J call TRBJ2-5; 9 positions agree with TRBD1. There are 15 residues in the CDR3. Germline V CDR1 and CDR2: SGHDT, YYEEEE. V trimming: 4 bases; J trimming: 5 bases; junction bases outside the gene matches: 9.